This is a list of T cell receptor beta chains from one sample in a study of blood T cell repertoires in COVID-19. Some clones are missing from TCRdb's copy, which holds only in-frame ones; the method was immunoSEQ multiplex PCR. The sample lists around 170,000 clones; around 83% were seen once. Specimen: peripheral blood. These receptors all stem from a woman aged 40 to 50 with acute or convalescent COVID-19. CDR3s include the opening cysteine and the closing phenylalanine or tryptophan. A D gene is named only where the DNA matches it firmly. A row's size may be missing; if present it is once, few, many or a size class.

>-|TRBV30|-|TRBJ1-5
CAWSRNGNQPQHF
TGTGCCTGGAGTCGTAATGGCAATCAGCCCCAGCATTTT
>-|TRBV6-5|-|TRBJ1-5
CASSLISGGNQPQHF
TGTGCCAGCAGTTTAATATCAGGGGGCAATCAGCCCCAGCATTTT
>-|TRBV29-1|few|TRBJ1-1
CSVWNRENTEAFF
TGCAGCGTTTGGAACAGGGAGAACACTGAAGCTTTCTTT
>TRBD2|TRBV13|-|TRBJ2-1
CASSSLAQAGAAYNEQFF
TGTGCCAGCAGCTCGCTGGCCCAAGCGGGGGCTGCCTACAATGAGCAGTTCTTC
>TRBD1|TRBV11-2|-|TRBJ1-1
CASSDRDSLNTEAFF
TGTGCCAGCAGCGACCGGGACAGCCTGAACACTGAAGCTTTCTTT
>TRBD2|TRBV18|-|TRBJ2-1
CASPPEEGGLVYSEQFF
TGTGCCAGCCCCCCCGAGGAGGGAGGGCTCGTGTATAGTGAGCAGTTCTTC
>-|TRBV30|-|TRBJ2-3
CAWSVEYHTDTQYF
TGTGCCTGGAGTGTAGAGTATCACACAGATACGCAGTATTTT
>-|TRBV5-6|-|TRBJ2-7
CASSSYDNSYEQYF
TGTGCCAGCAGTTCCTATGATAACTCCTACGAGCAGTACTTC
>-|TRBV7-2|-|TRBJ2-1
CASSPPTEHYRFF
TGTGCCAGCAGCCCGCCCACAGAGCATTATCGGTTCTTC
>-|TRBV27|-|TRBJ2-3
CASSLGALRTDTQYF
TGTGCCAGCAGCCTGGGGGCCCTCCGCACAGATACGCAGTATTTT
>TRBD2|TRBV7-8|-|TRBJ2-5
CASTQSGLVETQYF
TGTGCCAGCACCCAGTCGGGACTAGTAGAGACCCAGTACTTC
>-|TRBV28|-|TRBJ1-1
CASSSGWRGLEFRTEAFF
TGTGCCAGCAGTTCGGGGTGGCGGGGTCTCGAGTTTCGCACTGAAGCTTTCTTT
>-|TRBV29-1|-|TRBJ2-1
CSVEARRSSNEQFF
TGCAGCGTTGAAGCCCGGAGGAGCTCCAATGAGCAGTTCTTC
>-|TRBV3-1/TRBV3-2|-|TRBJ1-2
CASSPPLPDSLNYGYTF
TGTGCCAGCAGCCCCCCCCTACCGGACAGCCTTAACTATGGCTACACCTTC
>TRBD1|TRBV5-1|-|TRBJ1-1
CASSRRQGESEAFF
TGCGCCAGCAGCCGACGACAGGGGGAGTCTGAAGCTTTCTTT
>-|TRBV5-1|-|TRBJ1-5
CASSFRPGSNQPQHF
TGCGCCAGCAGCTTCAGGCCAGGGAGCAATCAGCCCCAGCATTTT
>TRBD2|TRBV4-2|-|TRBJ2-7
CASSHGAGGGGLYEQYF
TGTGCCAGCAGCCACGGAGCGGGGGGAGGGGGTTTATACGAGCAGTACTTC
>-|TRBV7-9|-|TRBJ1-5
CASSRGGRSHQPQHF
TGTGCCAGCAGCCGCGGGGGTAGAAGTCATCAGCCCCAGCATTTT
>-|TRBV10-3|-|TRBJ2-7
CAISDPDRPSYEQYF
TGTGCCATCAGTGATCCGGACAGACCCTCCTACGAGCAGTACTTC
>-|TRBV4-1|-|TRBJ1-3
CASSQRSQGFTGNTIYF
TGCGCCAGCAGCCAACGTTCCCAGGGGTTCACCGGAAACACCATATATTTT
>TRBD1|TRBV10-3|-|TRBJ1-1
CATYPGGTEAFF
TGTGCCACTTACCCAGGGGGCACTGAAGCTTTCTTT
>TRBD1|TRBV19|-|TRBJ1-2
CASSRTGRRPNYGYTF
TGTGCCAGTAGTAGGACAGGGCGGAGACCGAACTATGGCTACACCTTC
>TRBD1|TRBV2|-|TRBJ2-2
CASRDRGFTGELFF
TGTGCCAGCAGGGACAGGGGGTTCACCGGGGAGCTGTTTTTT
>-|TRBV18|once|TRBJ2-5
CASLAGERETQYF
TGTGCCAGCCTTGCGGGCGAGAGAGAGACCCAGTACTTC
>-|TRBV6-5|-|TRBJ1-5
CASSYSPGLQPQHF
TGTGCCAGCAGTTACTCCCCAGGCCTACAGCCCCAGCATTTT
>TRBD1|TRBV19|few|TRBJ2-1
CASRRQGVRDEQFF
TGTGCCAGTAGAAGGCAGGGGGTTAGGGATGAGCAGTTCTTC
>-|TRBV28|-|TRBJ1-5
CASYSRVAQPQHF
TGTGCCAGCTATAGCAGGGTCGCTCAGCCCCAGCATTTT
>-|TRBV19|-|TRBJ1-4
CASRSGSSNEKLFF
TGTGCCAGTAGAAGTGGTAGTTCTAATGAAAAACTGTTTTTT
>-|TRBV3-1/TRBV3-2|-|TRBJ1-6
CASSRGPGGSSYNSPLHF
TGTGCCAGCAGCCGTGGACCGGGTGGGAGCTCCTATAATTCACCCCTCCACTTT
>-|TRBV3-1/TRBV3-2|-|TRBJ1-6
CASSPVGGAYNSPLHF
TGTGCCAGCAGCCCCGTTGGGGGGGCCTATAATTCACCCCTCCACTTT
>-|TRBV5-1|-|TRBJ1-3
CASSFSGSGNTIYF
TGCGCCAGCAGCTTCTCAGGCTCTGGAAACACCATATATTTT
>TRBD2|TRBV29-1|-|TRBJ2-1
CSARAGGRNEQFF
TGCAGCGCCAGGGCGGGGGGCCGCAATGAGCAGTTCTTC
>-|TRBV7-8|-|TRBJ1-2
CASSLSTGGYGYTF
TGTGCCAGCAGCTTATCGACAGGCGGATATGGCTACACCTTC
>TRBD1|TRBV5-6|once|TRBJ1-2
CASSWDRQGYTF
TGTGCCAGCAGCTGGGACAGGCAGGGCTACACCTTC
>TRBD1|TRBV6-1|-|TRBJ2-7
CASSERDRGSYEQYF
TGTGCCAGCAGTGAAAGGGACAGGGGGTCCTACGAGCAGTACTTC
>TRBD2|TRBV18|-|TRBJ2-3
CASSPRVLAGVGDTQYF
TGTGCCAGCTCACCACGTGTCCTAGCGGGAGTTGGAGATACGCAGTATTTT
>TRBD2|TRBV5-8|-|TRBJ2-3
CASSLGSWGGIADTQYF
TGTGCCAGCAGCTTGGGGTCTTGGGGAGGGATTGCAGATACGCAGTATTTT
>TRBD2|TRBV7-7|-|TRBJ2-5
CASSLREVAGGSQETQYF
TGTGCCAGCAGCTTAAGGGAAGTAGCGGGAGGGTCCCAAGAGACCCAGTACTTC
>-|TRBV6-6|-|TRBJ1-1
CASSYSGGANTEAFF
TGTGCCAGCAGTTACTCGGGAGGTGCGAACACTGAAGCTTTCTTT
>TRBD1|TRBV28|-|TRBJ2-7
CASSLGRGQGYSYEQYF
TGTGCCAGCAGTTTAGGGAGGGGACAGGGTTACTCCTACGAGCAGTACTTC
>-|TRBV19|once|TRBJ2-1
CARERLNEQFF
TGTGCCAGGGAGCGCCTCAATGAGCAGTTCTTC
>-|TRBV6-5|-|TRBJ2-3
CASKGDFYTDTQYF
TGTGCCAGCAAAGGGGACTTCTACACAGATACGCAGTATTTT
>-|TRBV28|-|TRBJ2-7
CASNGIRWGLEQYF
TGTGCCAGCAACGGAATCCGATGGGGGCTCGAGCAGTACTTC
>-|TRBV7-3|-|TRBJ2-5
CASSLLGNLQGREETQYF
TGTGCCAGCAGCTTATTGGGGAATTTACAGGGACGGGAAGAGACCCAGTACTTC
>-|TRBV7-2|-|TRBJ2-3
CASSLLTRTDTQYF
TGTGCCAGCAGCTTATTAACCCGGACAGATACGCAGTATTTT
>-|TRBV9|-|TRBJ2-3
CASSGLGGQTDTQYF
TGTGCCAGCAGCGGGCTGGGCGGGCAAACAGATACGCAGTATTTT
>-|TRBV30|-|TRBJ1-2
CAWEKNRNGYTF
TGTGCCTGGGAGAAGAACAGAAATGGCTACACCTTC
>-|TRBV11-2|-|TRBJ2-1
CASSQNNEQFF
TGTGCCAGCAGCCAAAACAATGAGCAGTTCTTC